A single sample is the source of the 8 T cell receptor beta chains below, sequenced in a study of blood T cell repertoires in COVID-19. TCRdb keeps only in-frame clones here, not all; method: immunoSEQ multiplex PCR. The sample holds 45,000 to 60,000 clones, over 80% seen once. Sequenced input: peripheral blood. Source of these receptors: a woman aged 60-70 years with acute or convalescent COVID-19.

With regard to this clone: At one end, the junction sequence differs from germline, possibly due to a read error. The rearrangement joins TRBV15 to TRBJ2-5; 7 bases map to TRBD1. CDR1 and CDR2 (germline): LNHNV, YYDKDF (reference sequence). The CDR3 is 14 residues long. The CDR3 DNA is TGTGCCACCAGCGGAGACAGGGTAGGAGAGACCCAGTACTTC. Its protein is CATSGDRVGETQYF.

This clone was picked up one time. The gene calls are TRBV20-1 and TRBJ1-1; D gene uncertain. V lost 6 bases to trimming and J lost 8 bases, with 10 bases between them. This CDR3 comprises 10 residues. CDR1 and CDR2 from the germline V gene are DFQATT and SNEGSKA (reference sequence). The CDR3: CSARRGEAFF. The CDR3 region has the DNA TGCAGTGCCCGGAGAGGGGAAGCTTTCTTT.

The gene calls are TRBV11-1 and TRBJ2-7; a weak D match, TRBD2 (5 bases). Trimming removed 1 base at V and 5 bases at J, with 6 bases between. This CDR3 is 12 amino acids long. Per germline, CDR1 SGHAT and CDR2 FQDESV (reference sequence). The CDR3 reads CASSLDGDEQYF. The DNA for the CDR3 is TGTGCCAGCAGCTTAGACGGGGACGAGCAGTACTTC.

V is TRBV2 and J is TRBJ1-2; maybe TRBD1 (6 bases). V was clipped by 5 bases and J by 3 bases, with 7 bases between them. Germline V CDR1 and CDR2: SNHLY, FYNNEI. The CDR3 runs to 12 residues. The CDR3 here is CASSHRDYGYTF. CDR3 coding DNA: TGTGCCAGCAGTCACAGGGACTATGGCTACACCTTC.

The V call is TRBV7-9, the J call TRBJ1-6; possibly TRBD1 for D (6 bases). CDR1 and CDR2 (germline): SEHNR, FQNEAQ (reference sequence). V gave up 1 base and J gave up 9 bases, with 10 bases separating them. The CDR3 is 14 amino acids. In DNA form, the CDR3 reads TGTGCCAGCAGCTTAGACAGGGATCGTTCACCCCTCCACTTT. The encoded protein is CASSLDRDRSPLHF.

The chain employs TRBV19 and TRBJ1-1; D unresolved. V was trimmed by 7 bases and J by 1 base, leaving 10 bases between them. The CDR3 runs 13 residues. The germline CDR1 and CDR2 sequences are LNHDA and SQIVND (reference sequence). CDR3 DNA sequence: TGTGCCAGTAAAAATATTAGGAACACTGAAGCTTTCTTT. Translating it yields CASKNIRNTEAFF.

The rearrangement joins TRBV7-3 to TRBJ2-2, with 7 nucleotides matching TRBD2. The CDR3 has 16 residues. Germline values: CDR1 SGHTA, CDR2 FQGTGA. V trimming: 4 bases; J trimming: 6 bases; junction bases outside the gene matches: 11. CDR3 coding DNA: TGTGCCAGCAGCTCTCCGCCTCCCCGGGGGGCCGGGGAGCTGTTTTTT. Protein: CASSSPPPRGAGELFF.

This clone has just one count. V usage is TRBV7-2 and J usage is TRBJ2-5; 9 bases agree with TRBD1. CDR3 length equals 14 residues. Germline-derived CDR1 and CDR2 are SGHTA and FQGNSA. V trimming: 5 bases; J trimming: 7 bases; junction bases outside the gene matches: 8. DNA for the CDR3: TGTGCCAGCAGCGCCGACAGGGGGTCGGGGACCCAGTACTTC. Translating it yields CASSADRGSGTQYF.